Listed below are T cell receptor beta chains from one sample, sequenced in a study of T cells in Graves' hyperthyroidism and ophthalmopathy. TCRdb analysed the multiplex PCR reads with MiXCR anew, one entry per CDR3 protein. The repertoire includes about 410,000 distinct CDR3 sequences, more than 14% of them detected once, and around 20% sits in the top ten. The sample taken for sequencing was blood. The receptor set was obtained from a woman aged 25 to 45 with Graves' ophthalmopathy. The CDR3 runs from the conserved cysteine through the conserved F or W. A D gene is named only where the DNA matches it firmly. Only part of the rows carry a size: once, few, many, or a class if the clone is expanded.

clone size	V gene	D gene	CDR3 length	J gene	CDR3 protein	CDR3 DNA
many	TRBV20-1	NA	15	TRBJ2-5	CSARDSAPGQETQYF	TGCAGTGCTAGAGATTCGGCCCCGGGGCAAGAGACCCAGTACTTC
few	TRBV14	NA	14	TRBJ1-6	CASSIRDMRSPLHF	TGTGCCAGCAGCATCCGGGACATGCGTTCACCCCTCCACTTT
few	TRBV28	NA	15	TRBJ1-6	CASSHLQGSRSPLHF	TGTGCCAGCAGCCACCTACAGGGTTCCCGGTCACCCCTCCACTTT
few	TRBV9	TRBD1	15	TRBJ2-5	CASSDGQGPWETQYF	TGTGCCAGCAGCGATGGACAGGGGCCGTGGGAGACCCAGTACTTC
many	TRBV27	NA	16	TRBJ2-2	CASSFSWPGITGELFF	TGTGCCAGCAGTTTCTCCTGGCCCGGGATCACCGGGGAGCTGTTTTTT
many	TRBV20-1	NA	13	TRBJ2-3	CSAQRGAGDTQYF	TGCAGTGCTCAGAGGGGCGCGGGTGATACGCAGTATTTT
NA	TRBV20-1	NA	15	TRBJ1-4	CSARGTVATNEKLFF	TGCAGTGCTAGAGGGACGGTTGCAACTAATGAAAAACTGTTTTTT
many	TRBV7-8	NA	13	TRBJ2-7	CASSLDTPYEQYF	TGTGCCAGCAGCTTAGATACCCCCTACGAGCAGTACTTC
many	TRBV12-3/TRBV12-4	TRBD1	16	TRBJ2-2	CASSPRTGGWGGELFF	TGTGCCAGCAGTCCACGGACAGGGGGGTGGGGCGGGGAGCTGTTTTTT
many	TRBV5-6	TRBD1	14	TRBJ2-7	CASRDRDSSYEQYF	TGTGCCAGCAGGGATAGGGACAGTTCCTACGAGCAGTACTTC
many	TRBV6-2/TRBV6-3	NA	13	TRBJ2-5	CASSYSRQETQYF	TGTGCCAGCAGTTACTCAAGACAAGAGACCCAGTACTTC
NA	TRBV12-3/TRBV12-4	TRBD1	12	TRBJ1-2	CASRTGMYGYTF	TGTGCCAGCAGGACAGGGATGTACGGCTACACCTTC
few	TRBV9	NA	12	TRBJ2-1	CASSAGGGEQFF	TGTGCCAGCAGCGCAGGGGGGGGTGAGCAGTTCTTC
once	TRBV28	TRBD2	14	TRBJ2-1	CASRESGRADEQFF	TGTGCCAGCAGGGAGAGCGGGAGGGCCGATGAGCAGTTCTTC
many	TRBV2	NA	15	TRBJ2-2	CASSETGKVTGELFF	TGTGCCAGCAGTGAAACAGGGAAAGTGACCGGGGAGCTGTTTTTT
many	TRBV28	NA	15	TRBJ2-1	CASPPKGGSYNEQFF	TGTGCCAGCCCCCCGAAAGGGGGGTCCTACAATGAGCAGTTCTTC
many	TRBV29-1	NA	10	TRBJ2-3	CSVDHNTQYF	TGCAGCGTTGACCATAATACGCAGTATTTT
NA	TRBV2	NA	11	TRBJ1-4	CASRAPKKLFF	TGTGCCAGCAGGGCCCCTAAGAAACTGTTTTTT
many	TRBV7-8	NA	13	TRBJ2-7	CASSLSSPYEQYF	TGTGCCAGCAGCCTGTCATCCCCCTACGAGCAGTACTTC
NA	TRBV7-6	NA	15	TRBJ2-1	CASSLEAGPNNEQFF	TGTGCCAGCAGCTTAGAAGCGGGCCCTAATAATGAGCAGTTCTTC
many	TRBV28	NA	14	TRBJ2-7	CASSLEGISYEQYF	TGTGCCAGCAGTTTAGAGGGAATCTCCTACGAGCAGTACTTC
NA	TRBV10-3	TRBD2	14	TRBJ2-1	CAIRTSGEGNEQFF	TGTGCCATCAGGACTAGCGGAGAGGGGAATGAGCAGTTCTTC
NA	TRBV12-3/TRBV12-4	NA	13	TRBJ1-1	CASQRRLFPGRFF	TGTGCCAGCCAAAGAAGGCTTTTTCCGGGCCGTTTCTTT
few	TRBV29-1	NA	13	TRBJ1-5	CSVVLGVSGPQHF	TGCAGCGTTGTTCTGGGGGTTTCCGGGCCCCAGCATTTT
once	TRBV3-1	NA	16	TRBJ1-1	CASSPLSTNRNTEAFF	TGTGCCAGCAGCCCGCTGTCCACTAATCGGAACACTGAAGCTTTCTTT
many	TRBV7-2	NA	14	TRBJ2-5	CASSFGLGGETQYF	TGTGCCAGCAGCTTCGGACTAGGGGGGGAGACCCAGTACTTC
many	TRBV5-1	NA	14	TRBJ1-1	CASSLVGLPQEAFF	TGCGCCAGCAGCTTGGTGGGACTCCCCCAGGAAGCTTTCTTT
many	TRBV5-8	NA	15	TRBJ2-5	CASSLARTEQETQYF	TGTGCCAGCAGCTTGGCTCGGACAGAACAAGAGACCCAGTACTTC
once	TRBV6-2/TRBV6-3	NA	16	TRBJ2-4	CASSVTGFSNGHIQYF	TGTGCCAGCAGCGTCACAGGGTTCTCCAACGGGCACATTCAGTACTTC
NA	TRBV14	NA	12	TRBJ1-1	CASSPDRLEAFF	TGTGCCAGCAGCCCAGACAGGCTGGAAGCTTTCTTT
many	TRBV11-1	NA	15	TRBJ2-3	CASSSQQGSMDTQYF	TGTGCCAGCAGCTCGCAACAGGGATCCATGGATACGCAGTATTTT
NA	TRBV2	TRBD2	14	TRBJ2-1	CASMWVAGANEQFF	TGTGCCAGCATGTGGGTAGCGGGGGCTAATGAGCAGTTCTTC
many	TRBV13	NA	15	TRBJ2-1	CASSLNEDGSNEQFF	TGTGCCAGCAGCTTGAATGAGGACGGTTCGAATGAGCAGTTCTTC
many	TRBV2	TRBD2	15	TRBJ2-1	CASRSSGVSYNEQFF	TGTGCCAGCAGATCGAGCGGGGTTTCCTACAATGAGCAGTTCTTC
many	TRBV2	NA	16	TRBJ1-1	CASSEAGHFMNTEAFF	TGTGCCAGCAGTGAAGCGGGACATTTCATGAACACTGAAGCTTTCTTT
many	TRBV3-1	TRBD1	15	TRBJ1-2	CASSQDPTGYYGYTF	TGTGCCAGCAGCCAAGACCCGACAGGGTACTATGGCTACACCTTC
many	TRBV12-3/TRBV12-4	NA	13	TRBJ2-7	CASSLTAAYEQYF	TGTGCCAGCAGTTTAACGGCAGCCTACGAGCAGTACTTC
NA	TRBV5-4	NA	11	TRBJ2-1	CASSFSSEQFF	TGTGCCAGCAGCTTCTCAAGTGAGCAGTTCTTC
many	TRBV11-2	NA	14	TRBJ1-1	CASSLEGAVYGAFF	TGTGCCAGCAGCTTAGAGGGGGCGGTATATGGAGCTTTCTTT
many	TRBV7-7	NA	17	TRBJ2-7	CASSLEWAIDGVYEQYF	TGTGCTAGCAGCTTAGAGTGGGCTATCGACGGAGTCTACGAGCAGTACTTC
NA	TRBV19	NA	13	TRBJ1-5	CASSIKQNQPQHF	TGTGCCAGTAGTATCAAGCAAAATCAGCCCCAGCATTTT
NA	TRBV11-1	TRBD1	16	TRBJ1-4	CASSLAGTGGDEKLFF	TGTGCCAGCAGCTTAGCGGGGACAGGGGGGGATGAAAAACTGTTTTTT
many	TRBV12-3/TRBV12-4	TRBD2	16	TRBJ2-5	CASSFLAGGIAETQYF	TGTGCCAGCAGTTTCCTAGCGGGGGGAATAGCGGAGACCCAGTACTTC
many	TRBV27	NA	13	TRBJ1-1	CASSPHRYTEAFF	TGTGCCAGCAGTCCGCACAGGTACACTGAAGCTTTCTTT
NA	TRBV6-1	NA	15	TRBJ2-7	CASSESGSWPSEQYF	TGTGCCAGCAGTGAAAGTGGCAGCTGGCCCTCCGAGCAGTACTTC
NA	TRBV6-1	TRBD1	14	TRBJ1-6	CASGRQGYNSPLHF	TGTGCCAGCGGACGACAGGGCTATAATTCACCCCTCCACTTT
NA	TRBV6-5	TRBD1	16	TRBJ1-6	CASRKSQGARHTPLHF	TGTGCCAGCAGAAAATCACAGGGGGCGCGTCATACACCCCTCCACTTT
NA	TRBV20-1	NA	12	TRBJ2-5	CSASREGETQYF	TGCAGTGCCTCCCGAGAGGGGGAGACCCAGTACTTC
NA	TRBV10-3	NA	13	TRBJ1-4	CAIRPATNEKLFF	TGTGCCATCAGGCCCGCGACTAATGAAAAACTGTTTTTT
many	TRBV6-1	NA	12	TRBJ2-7	CASWTKSYEQYF	TGTGCCAGCTGGACAAAGTCCTACGAGCAGTACTTC